This T cell receptor beta chain was captured by sequencing in a study of CD8+CD57+ T cells in acquired aplastic anemia. Investigators profiled TCR beta VDJ and CDR3 from genomic DNA template. TCRdb redid the calling of the reads with MiXCR, one entry per CDR3 protein. The table includes about 190,000 distinct CDR3 sequences, less than 70% detected once. This CDR3 has 15 amino acids. V gave up 7 bases and J gave up 4 bases; unmatched junction bases: 10. CDR1 is WSHSY and CDR2 is SAAADI in the germline V gene. The clonotype comes from a human donor in good health, serving as a control. The chain couples TRBV10-2 to TRBJ2-7; 10 nucleotides align to TRBD1. What was sequenced was sorted CD4+, CD8+, or CD8+CD57+ T cells (not recorded which) from PBMCs. The CDR3 sequence is CASNHQGGQGYEQYF. CDR3 bases: TGCGCCAGCAATCACCAAGGGGGACAGGGGTACGAGCAGTACTTC.